This is a list of T cell receptor beta chains from one sample in a study of blood T cells in healthy people across ages. TCRdb reprocessed the 5' RACE reads with MiXCR, giving one entry per CDR3 protein. The table records about 1.5 million distinct CDR3 sequences, approximately 43% of them present only once. Sequencing was done on a sample of blood. The receptor set was obtained from a woman between 18 and 29 years old in good health. CDR3s include the opening cysteine and the closing phenylalanine or tryptophan. A D gene is named only where the DNA matches it firmly. Size tells how often a clone was seen (once, few, many) or the class of an expanded clone, and some rows leave it out.

J gene: TRBJ1-5; clone size: few; D gene: TRBD1; V gene: TRBV20-1; CDR3 DNA: TGCAGTGCTACCTCGACAGGGGACTATCAGCCCCAGCATTTT; CDR3 protein: CSATSTGDYQPQHF
J gene: TRBJ2-7; clone size: many; D gene: TRBD1; V gene: TRBV29-1; CDR3 DNA: TGCAGCGTTGAGGGACAGGGAACCTACGAGCAGTACTTC; CDR3 protein: CSVEGQGTYEQYF
J gene: TRBJ1-1; clone size: .; D gene: .; V gene: TRBV25-1; CDR3 DNA: TGTGCCAGCACAGGAGTCTCCGGTGAAGCTTTCTTT; CDR3 protein: CASTGVSGEAFF
J gene: TRBJ2-7; clone size: .; D gene: TRBD1; V gene: TRBV10-1; CDR3 DNA: TGCGCCCCCAGGGGGCCCTACGAGCAGTACTTC; CDR3 protein: CAPRGPYEQYF
J gene: TRBJ2-7; clone size: .; D gene: .; V gene: TRBV6-2/TRBV6-3; CDR3 DNA: TGTGCCAGCAGCCCCTACGAGGCGGACTACTACGAGCAGTACTTC; CDR3 protein: CASSPYEADYYEQYF
J gene: TRBJ2-1; clone size: few; D gene: TRBD1; V gene: TRBV12-3/TRBV12-4; CDR3 DNA: TGTGCCAGCAGTTACACGGGACAGGGGGGTTACAATGAGCAGTTCTTC; CDR3 protein: CASSYTGQGGYNEQFF
J gene: TRBJ2-3; clone size: .; D gene: TRBD1; V gene: TRBV6-1; CDR3 DNA: TGTGCCAGCAGTAAGGACAGGGGGCAAGGAGATACGCAGTATTTT; CDR3 protein: CASSKDRGQGDTQYF
J gene: TRBJ2-4; clone size: few; D gene: .; V gene: TRBV6-6; CDR3 DNA: TGTGCCAGCAGTTACCTCGAACGCGGCATTCAGTACTTC; CDR3 protein: CASSYLERGIQYF
J gene: TRBJ2-5; clone size: .; D gene: .; V gene: TRBV27; CDR3 DNA: TGTGCCAGCAGTTTTCTGTTCGGGGAGACCCAGTACTTC; CDR3 protein: CASSFLFGETQYF
J gene: TRBJ2-3; clone size: .; D gene: .; V gene: TRBV5-4; CDR3 DNA: TGTGCCAGCAGCTTGCGGGACCCCTCTCTCACAGATACGCAGTATTTT; CDR3 protein: CASSLRDPSLTDTQYF
J gene: TRBJ2-1; clone size: .; D gene: .; V gene: TRBV12-3/TRBV12-4; CDR3 DNA: TGTGCCAGCAGCTCAGGCGCGGAATCTTACAATGAGCAGTTCTTC; CDR3 protein: CASSSGAESYNEQFF
J gene: TRBJ2-5; clone size: .; D gene: TRBD2; V gene: TRBV7-9; CDR3 DNA: TGTGCCAGCAGCTCGATCACCGGCTGGACTAGCGGGGAACAAGAGACCCAGTACTTC; CDR3 protein: CASSSITGWTSGEQETQYF
J gene: TRBJ2-3; clone size: .; D gene: .; V gene: TRBV18; CDR3 DNA: TGTGCCAGCTCACCGACGACGGGCAGGGTAGATACGCAGTATTTT; CDR3 protein: CASSPTTGRVDTQYF
J gene: TRBJ1-5; clone size: .; D gene: TRBD1; V gene: TRBV10-3; CDR3 DNA: TGTGCCATCAGTCGGACAGGCGGTCAGCCCCAGCATTTT; CDR3 protein: CAISRTGGQPQHF
J gene: TRBJ2-6; clone size: few; D gene: TRBD2; V gene: TRBV6-5; CDR3 DNA: TGTGCCAGCAGAACCAAAGCGGGAGCTGGGGCCAACGTCCTGACTTTC; CDR3 protein: CASRTKAGAGANVLTF